This T cell receptor beta chain was profiled in a study of T-cell memory formation after mild COVID-19. Using constant-segment primers, 5'RACE produced TCR alpha and TCR beta cDNA libraries carrying sample barcodes and UMIs. TCRdb called the 5' RACE reads again in MiXCR, with one record for every CDR3 protein. This sample has fewer than 50,000 distinct CDR3 sequences, with around 6.6% found just once. Germline assignment: CDR1 SGHNT and CDR2 YYREEE (reference sequence). The CDR3 extends over 18 amino acids. Trimming cost V 2 bases and J 0 bases, with 15 bases left between them. This clonotype occurred a few times. As yet, its antigen is unknown. Study-wide points: Some responding clones appeared in pre-infection memory, suggesting cross-reactive memory joined.

The sequence derives from an adult who had mild COVID-19 (a few samples of this study predate the infection). Cell type and time point are not known. This chain connects TRBV5-4 to TRBJ2-6; no reliable D call. Sequencing used PBMCs or a T cell subset sorted from them (not recorded which). Here the CDR3 reads CASSLGGNGRSGANVLTF. CDR3 nucleotides: TGTGCCAGCAGCTTAGGTGGGAACGGCCGCTCTGGGGCCAACGTCCTGACTTTC.